This entry concerns a single TCR beta chain. The entry originates in a study of blood T cell repertoires in COVID-19. The J segment lost 4 bases and the V segment lost 5 bases, leaving 6 bases of the junction unmatched. Germline CDR1 is MDHEN and CDR2 is SYDVKM. The CDR3 has 15 residues. Authors' analysis steps: By means of reference gene primer amplification, nucleated cell counts were estimated. Some clones are missing from TCRdb's copy, which holds only in-frame ones; the method was immunoSEQ multiplex PCR. From that table come the V and J calls and clone size; the DNA was used to work out D and trimming. The sample has roughly 200,000 clones, roughly four fifths seen once; the top ten hold over 9.5%. Allocation to cohorts depended on clinical history reported by the participants.

The chain uses TRBV28 and TRBJ1-2, with TRBD1 matching over 11 bases. The clonotype originates from a man between 40 and 49 years old who had recovered from COVID-19. The specimen was PBMCs or T cells enriched from blood (not recorded which). The CDR3 nucleotides read TGTGCCAGCAGTCCCTGGACAGGGGGCGCCTATGGCTACACCTTC. Translation: CASSPWTGGAYGYTF.